The next 32 T cell receptor beta chains were all read from a single sample in a study of T cell responses to AZD1222 COVID-19 vaccine. Profiled with immunoSEQ multiplex PCR; TCRdb holds only in-frame clones, not every one. The sample has fewer than 120,000 clones; about 90% are singletons. The sequenced sample was peripheral blood, obtained on day 0 of AZD1222 vaccination. The receptors were sampled from an adult in good health.

The rearrangement links TRBV28 to TRBJ2-7; D possibly uses TRBD1 or TRBD2 (5 bases each). The V gene's germline CDR1 is MDHEN and CDR2 SYDVKM. Trimming cost V 4 bases and J 6 bases, with 16 bases left between them. The CDR3 has 14 amino acids. The CDR3 nucleotides are TGTGCCAGCAGTTCTCCGGGACCCCCGGGCGAGCAGTACTTC. It encodes CASSSPGPPGEQYF.

This clone was recorded only once. The chain joins TRBV6-5 to TRBJ1-1, with D unclear. The V end lost 8 bases, the J end lost 0 bases, and 10 bases lay between the germline ends. This CDR3 contains 13 residues. Germline loops: CDR1 MNHEY, CDR2 SVGAGI. The CDR3 loop reads CASGRSMNTEAFF. The CDR3 DNA is TGTGCCAGCGGGAGGAGTATGAACACTGAAGCTTTCTTT.

The chain has TRBV5-5 and TRBJ1-4; the D is unclear. Germline values: CDR1 SGHKS, CDR2 YYEKEE (reference sequence). Trimming took 7 bases from V and 7 from J, leaving 17 bases between them. CDR3 length: 14 residues. The CDR3 DNA reads TGTGCCAGCCGAGAATTAGGCGAATTTGAAAAACTGTTTTTT. Amino acids: CASRELGEFEKLFF.

The chain links TRBV6-1 to TRBJ1-5; D gene ambiguous. CDR3 length: 12 residues. Trimming pared 0 bases from V and 6 bases from J, leaving 3 bases between. CDR1 is MNHNS, CDR2 SASEGT, per germline. The CDR3 spells CASSEAPQPQHF. For the CDR3, the DNA is TGTGCCAGCAGTGAAGCGCCTCAGCCCCAGCATTTT.

As to this clone: The junction departs from germline at one end; a sequencing error may be responsible. The chain uses TRBV7-7 and TRBJ2-1; D ambiguous. The germline CDR1 and CDR2 sequences are SSHAT and FNYEAQ (reference sequence). This CDR3 spans 13 amino acids. The CDR3 DNA is TGTGCTAGCAGCTTAGATAGATACAATGAGCAGTTCTTC. It encodes CASSLDRYNEQFF.

The gene calls are TRBV7-2 and TRBJ2-1; 11 bases match TRBD2. CDR3 size: 16 residues. V lost 5 bases, J lost 7 bases, and 10 bases stayed unmatched. The V gene's germline CDR1 is SGHTA and CDR2 FQGNSA. CDR3 sequence reads: CASSREGTSGLNEQFF. The CDR3 DNA reads TGTGCCAGCAGCAGAGAGGGGACTAGCGGCCTTAATGAGCAGTTCTTC.

This chain links TRBV9 with TRBJ2-3; possible D gene TRBD1, 5 bases. The germline CDR1 and CDR2 sequences are SGDLS and YYNGEE. V was cut by 1 base and J by 5 bases, with 17 bases left in between. There are 16 residues in the CDR3. In DNA form, the CDR3 reads TGTGCCAGCAGCGTAACACAGGCAAGCCTATTAGATACGCAGTATTTT. Translating it yields CASSVTQASLLDTQYF.

This clone was picked up one time. This sequence joins TRBV7-3 and TRBJ2-1; tentative D call: TRBD2 (6 bases). Germline CDR1 SGHTA, CDR2 FQGTGA. V was trimmed by 2 bases and J by 0 bases, leaving 11 bases between them. The length of the CDR3 is 16 residues. The CDR3 loop reads CASSLGTLSSYNEQFF. CDR3 DNA sequence: TGTGCCAGCAGCTTAGGGACTCTGAGCTCCTACAATGAGCAGTTCTTC.

V is TRBV5-1 and J is TRBJ2-5; TRBD2 matches at 9 bases. Trimming cost V 8 bases and J 2 bases; bases outside gene matches: 10. CDR3 length: 15 amino acids. Germline CDR1 is SGHRS and CDR2 is YFSETQ. CDR3 sequence: CASRDQRGVQETQYF. CDR3 DNA sequence: TGCGCCAGTAGAGACCAGCGGGGGGTACAAGAGACCCAGTACTTC. The full variable domain, completed using reference TRBV5-1 and TRBJ2-5, is KAGVTQTPRYLIKTRGQQVTLSCSPISGHRSVSWYQQTPGQGLQFLFEYFSETQRNKGNFPGRFSGRQFSNSRSEMNVSTLELGDSALYLCASRDQRGVQETQYFGPGTRLLVL.

The chain couples TRBV28 to TRBJ1-3; no clear D. Trimming stripped 5 bases from V and 2 bases from J, with 10 bases between. Germline assignment: CDR1 MDHEN and CDR2 SYDVKM. The CDR3 runs 14 residues. Here the CDR3 DNA reads TGTGCCAGCAGTCCGGGAAGGGCTGGAAACACCATATATTTT. This sequence encodes CASSPGRAGNTIYF.

This chain joins TRBV6-5 and TRBJ1-1, with D hard to call. With 6 bases removed from V and 4 bases from J, the gap between germline ends came to 15 bases. Looked up from germline, CDR1 is MNHEY and CDR2 is SVGAGI. The CDR3 is 14 amino acids. For the CDR3, the DNA is TGTGCCAGCAGGTACGCTGGATCGAGCACTGAAGCTTTCTTT. Encoded protein: CASRYAGSSTEAFF.

The chain carries TRBV6-5 and TRBJ1-1; TRBD1 matches at 9 bases. This CDR3 spans 13 amino acids. From germline, CDR1 is MNHEY and CDR2 SVGAGI. V shed 4 bases and J 6 bases; nucleotides not matched to a gene: 3. CDR3 DNA: TGTGCCAGCAGTTTTACAGGGGGCGCTGAAGCTTTCTTT. It specifies CASSFTGGAEAFF.

This chain connects TRBV7-9 to TRBJ2-5; D remains ambiguous. This CDR3 spans 15 amino acids. Trimming removed 0 bases at V and 2 bases at J, with 10 bases between. CDR1 and CDR2 from the germline V gene are SEHNR and FQNEAQ (reference sequence). For the CDR3, the DNA is TGTGCCAGCAGCTTAGCGGGAAGGATGCAAGAGACCCAGTACTTC. Protein sequence: CASSLAGRMQETQYF.

The V gene is TRBV24-1, the J gene TRBJ2-1; TRBD2 aligns across 9 bases. CDR3 length: 16 residues. Germline values: CDR1 KGHDR, CDR2 SFDVKD. The trim removed 4 bases at V and 0 bases at J, leaving 3 bases unmatched. CDR3 DNA: TGTGCCACCAGTGAAGGCGGGAGGGTCTCCTACAATGAGCAGTTCTTC. This sequence encodes CATSEGGRVSYNEQFF.

This clone has just one count. The gene calls are TRBV9 and TRBJ2-3; tentatively, D is TRBD2 (7 bases). Trimming stripped 2 bases from V and 5 bases from J, with 21 bases between. Per the germline V gene, CDR1 is SGDLS and CDR2 is YYNGEE. The CDR3 consists of 17 residues. The CDR3: CASSVAPLGGGRDTQYF. The CDR3 DNA follows: TGTGCCAGCAGCGTGGCGCCTCTGGGAGGGGGGCGAGATACGCAGTATTTT.

The rearrangement links TRBV23-1 to TRBJ2-3; D unclear. TRBV23-1 is filed as an ORF, its function uncertain. The CDR3 totals 12 residues. V lost 8 bases and J 1 base, leaving 7 bases between the germline ends. CDR3 region: CASLQGTDTQYF. CDR3 coding DNA: TGCGCCAGCCTCCAGGGCACAGATACGCAGTATTTT.

The V and J genes are TRBV28 and TRBJ1-1; 8 positions agree with TRBD1. The length of the CDR3 is 13 residues. Germline CDR1 and CDR2: MDHEN and SYDVKM. V was clipped by 6 bases and J by 3 bases; unmatched bases: 3. The CDR3 coding sequence is TGTGCCAGCAGCAGGGGGCAAGACACTGAAGCTTTCTTT. Encoded protein: CASSRGQDTEAFF.

The genes are TRBV3-1 (or the pseudogene TRBV3-2) and TRBJ1-4; tentatively, D is TRBD1 (5 bases). The V and J ends lost 0 bases and 5 bases respectively, with 10 bases between them. This CDR3 is 15 amino acids long. Looked up from germline, CDR1 is LGHDT and CDR2 is YNNKEL (reference sequence). This CDR3 reads CASSQEPGLNEKLFF. The CDR3, as DNA: TGTGCCAGCAGCCAAGAGCCGGGGCTCAATGAAAAACTGTTTTTT.

CDR3 sequence (DNA): TGTGCCAGTAGTACAAGACGGGTCGCCAATGAAAAACTGTTTTTT. Protein product: CASSTRRVANEKLFF. V usage is TRBV19 and J usage is TRBJ1-4; D gene ambiguous. V was clipped by 4 bases and J by 5 bases, with 14 bases between them. CDR1 and CDR2 from the germline V gene are LNHDA and SQIVND (reference sequence). This CDR3 is built from 15 residues.

The rearrangement joins TRBV18 to TRBJ1-1; D gene unclear. This CDR3 spans 14 amino acids. CDR1 and CDR2 from the germline V gene are KGHSH and LQKENI. Deletions cut 3 bases from V and 5 bases from J, with 13 bases between. The CDR3 DNA follows: TGTGCCAGCTCACCCACCGGGGAGCAAACTGAAGCTTTCTTT. It translates to CASSPTGEQTEAFF. The full variable domain, with the rest looked up from reference TRBV18 and TRBJ1-1, is NAGVMQNPRHLVRRRGQEARLRCSPMKGHSHVYWYRQLPEEGLKFMVYLQKENIIDESGMPKERFSAEFPKEGPSILRIQQVVRGDSAAYFCASSPTGEQTEAFFGQGTRLTVV.

This chain uses TRBV28 with TRBJ1-4; D unclear. This CDR3 comprises 13 residues. The V and J ends lost 5 bases and 8 bases respectively, with 12 bases between them. Germline CDR1 reads MDHEN; CDR2 reads SYDVKM. DNA for the CDR3: TGTGCCAGCAGTGTCTCCCGTCAGGAAAAACTGTTTTTT. Translated: CASSVSRQEKLFF.

This clone was counted only a few times. V is TRBV9 and J is TRBJ1-2, with 9 bases fitting TRBD1. Trimming removed 1 base from V and 2 bases from J; junction bases left unmatched: 3. The CDR3 extends over 15 amino acids. CDR1 is SGDLS, CDR2 YYNGEE, per germline. The CDR3 here is CASSVLGTGNYGYTF. The CDR3 bases are TGTGCCAGCAGCGTACTCGGGACAGGGAACTATGGCTACACCTTC.

The chain uses TRBV24-1 and TRBJ2-1; D is unresolved. Germline V lookup: CDR1 KGHDR, CDR2 SFDVKD. This CDR3 comprises 14 residues. Trimming cost V 3 bases and J 8 bases, with 13 bases left between them. CDR3 loop: CATSDPRVAHEQFF. Here the CDR3 DNA reads TGTGCCACCAGTGATCCCCGAGTAGCCCATGAGCAGTTCTTC.

V gene TRBV4-3 combines with J gene TRBJ1-2; 8 nucleotides align to TRBD1. Per germline, CDR1 LGHNA and CDR2 YSLEER. With V trimmed by 5 bases and J by 2 bases, 7 bases remained unmatched. The CDR3 loop spans 15 amino acids. The CDR3 DNA reads as TGCGCCAGCAGCACTCAGACAGGGGCAAACTATGGCTACACCTTC. It encodes CASSTQTGANYGYTF.

The chain couples TRBV6-5 to TRBJ1-1; D gene unclear. Germline V lookup: CDR1 MNHEY, CDR2 SVGAGI. The CDR3 consists of 11 residues. Trimming removed 7 bases at V and 3 bases at J, with 6 bases between. In DNA form, the CDR3 reads TGTGCCAGCATCCCGTACACTGAAGCTTTCTTT. Amino acid sequence: CASIPYTEAFF.

This chain uses TRBV27 with TRBJ2-7; possibly TRBD1 for D (5 bases). CDR3 size: 11 residues. Germline assignment: CDR1 MNHEY and CDR2 SMNVEV (reference sequence). Deletions cut 10 bases from V and 3 bases from J, with 10 bases between. The CDR3: CATIDSYEQYF. CDR3 DNA: TGTGCCACCATCGACAGCTACGAGCAGTACTTC.

J is TRBJ1-3 and V is TRBV7-6; maybe TRBD1 (6 bases). Germline CDR1 and CDR2: SGHVS and FNYEAQ. The CDR3 extends over 18 amino acids. V was clipped by 5 bases and J by 0 bases, with 20 bases between them. The CDR3, as DNA: TGTGCCAGCAGCCACGCTGGGGGGGCGAGATACTCTGGAAACACCATATATTTT. Its translation is CASSHAGGARYSGNTIYF.

This clone has just one count. The identical CDR3 is also encoded by other nucleotide sequences in the sample. The chain carries TRBV9 and TRBJ2-3; D gene ambiguous. CDR1 SGDLS and CDR2 YYNGEE come from the germline V gene. The CDR3 totals 14 residues. Trimming took off 0 bases at V and 1 base at J, with 6 bases between the two ends. The CDR3 DNA follows: TGTGCCAGCAGCGTAGCGAGTGGCACAGATACGCAGTATTTT. It encodes CASSVASGTDTQYF.

The V call is TRBV6-6, the J call TRBJ1-2; D remains ambiguous. CDR1 and CDR2 (germline): MNHNY, SVGAGI (reference sequence). CDR3 length: 15 amino acids. V lost 6 bases to trimming and J lost 0 bases, with 14 bases between them. In DNA, the CDR3 is TGTGCCAGCAGACAAACAGAGACTGCTAACTATGGCTACACCTTC. The encoded protein is CASRQTETANYGYTF.

V and J are TRBV28 and TRBJ1-2; TRBD1 aligns across 9 bases. The germline CDR1 and CDR2 sequences are MDHEN and SYDVKM. The CDR3 totals 14 residues. V shed 6 bases and J 4 bases; nucleotides not matched to a gene: 6. The CDR3 spells CASRRTGDIYGYTF. The CDR3, as DNA: TGTGCCAGCAGGAGGACAGGGGACATCTATGGCTACACCTTC.

This chain links TRBV4-1 with TRBJ1-2, with 7 bases fitting TRBD1. The CDR3 covers 15 residues. Germline CDR1 and CDR2: MGHRA and YSYEKL. V was clipped by 1 base and J by 10 bases; unmatched bases: 12. The CDR3 is CASSQVDRVERVYTF. In DNA, the CDR3 is TGCGCCAGCAGCCAAGTAGACAGGGTCGAGCGTGTCTACACCTTC.

CDR3 DNA: TGTGCCAGCAGTACCACTAGCGGGGGGATTGAGACCCAGTACTTC. Translation gives CASSTTSGGIETQYF. The gene calls are TRBV6-5 and TRBJ2-5; 12 positions match TRBD2. V gave up 5 bases and J gave up 5 bases; unmatched junction bases: 6. CDR3 size: 15 residues. Germline CDR1 and CDR2: MNHEY and SVGAGI.